The sequence of this TCR beta chain was determined in a study of synovial regulatory T cells in juvenile arthritis. Regarding this clone: Its specificity is not known.

Study conclusions and caveats: CDR3 overlap with synovial Tregs was higher for iaTregs than other blood Tregs. Compared with other blood Treg cells, inflammation-associated Treg cells had reduced TCR diversity.

This CDR3 has 11 residues. The coding DNA is unavailable. Germline V gene data show CDR1 as MNHEY and CDR2 as SVGAGI. This table comes from immunoSEQ multiplex PCR, and its TCRdb copy is limited to in-frame clones, with some not included. The sample table includes over 7,500 clones. The chain couples TRBV6-5 to TRBJ1-1. This clonotype was obtained from a donor younger than 30 with juvenile idiopathic arthritis. Input material: Treg cells from blood. The subset is: HLA-DR+ inflammation-associated blood Treg cells. The CDR3 sequence is CASSINTEAFF.